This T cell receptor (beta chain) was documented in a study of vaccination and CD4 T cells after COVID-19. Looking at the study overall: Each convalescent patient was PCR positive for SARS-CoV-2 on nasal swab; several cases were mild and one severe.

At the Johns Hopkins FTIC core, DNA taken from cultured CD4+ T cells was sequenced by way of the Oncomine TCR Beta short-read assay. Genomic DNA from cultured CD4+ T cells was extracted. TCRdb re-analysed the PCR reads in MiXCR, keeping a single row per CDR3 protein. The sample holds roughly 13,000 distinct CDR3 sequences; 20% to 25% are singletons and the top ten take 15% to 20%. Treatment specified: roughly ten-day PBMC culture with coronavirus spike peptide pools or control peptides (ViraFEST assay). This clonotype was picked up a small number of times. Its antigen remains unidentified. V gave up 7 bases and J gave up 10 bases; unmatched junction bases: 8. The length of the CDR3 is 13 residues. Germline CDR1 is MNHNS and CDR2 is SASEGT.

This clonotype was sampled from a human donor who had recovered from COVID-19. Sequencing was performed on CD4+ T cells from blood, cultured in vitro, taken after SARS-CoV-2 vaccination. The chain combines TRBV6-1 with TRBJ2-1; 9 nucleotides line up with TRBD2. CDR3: CASTPGSGREQFF. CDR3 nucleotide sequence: TGTGCCAGCACTCCAGGTAGCGGGAGAGAGCAGTTCTTC.